This T cell receptor (beta chain) appears in the sequencing data of a study of T cells of healthy individuals. CDR1 is ENHRY, CDR2 SYGVKD, per germline. V lost 3 bases and J lost 5, with 7 bases in between. CDR3 length equals 12 residues. TCRdb analysed the 5' RACE reads with MiXCR anew, one entry per CDR3 protein. The table records 60,000 to 80,000 distinct CDR3 sequences, 15% to 20% of them present only once. The sequence was obtained from a human donor in good health. J is TRBJ2-5 and V is TRBV10-3; D is uncertain. CDR3 nucleotide sequence: TGTGCCATCAGTGACGTAGGGGAGACCCAGTACTTC. Its protein product is CAISDVGETQYF.